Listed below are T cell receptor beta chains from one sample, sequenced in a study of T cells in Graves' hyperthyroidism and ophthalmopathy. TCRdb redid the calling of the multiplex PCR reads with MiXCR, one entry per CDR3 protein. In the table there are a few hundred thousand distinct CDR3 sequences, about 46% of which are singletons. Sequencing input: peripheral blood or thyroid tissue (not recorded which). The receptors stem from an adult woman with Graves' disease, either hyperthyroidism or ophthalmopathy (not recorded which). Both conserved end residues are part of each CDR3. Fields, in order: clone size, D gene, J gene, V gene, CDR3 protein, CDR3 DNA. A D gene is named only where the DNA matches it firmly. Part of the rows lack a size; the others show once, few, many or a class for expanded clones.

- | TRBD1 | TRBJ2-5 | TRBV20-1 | CSARRWTGKETQYF | TGCAGTGCCAGGCGATGGACAGGGAAAGAGACCCAGTACTTC
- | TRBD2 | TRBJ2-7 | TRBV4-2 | CASSQGRRGGYYEQYF | TGTGCCAGCAGCCAAGGAAGGCGCGGGGGGTACTACGAGCAGTACTTC
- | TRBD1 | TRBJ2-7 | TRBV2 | CASSELGQGQYEQYF | TGTGCCAGCAGTGAACTCGGACAGGGGCAATACGAGCAGTACTTC
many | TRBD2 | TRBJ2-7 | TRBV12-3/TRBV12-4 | CASSLGGLAGVDEQYF | TGTGCCAGCAGTTTAGGGGGACTAGCGGGAGTCGACGAGCAGTACTTC
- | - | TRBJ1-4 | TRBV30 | CAWSTGYEKLFF | TGTGCCTGGAGTACAGGGTACGAAAAACTGTTTTTT
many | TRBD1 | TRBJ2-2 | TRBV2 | CASSDLQGANTGELFF | TGTGCCAGCAGTGATCTGCAGGGGGCGAACACCGGGGAGCTGTTTTTT
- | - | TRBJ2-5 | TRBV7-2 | CASSLWGRTRETQYF | TGTGCCAGCAGCTTATGGGGCCGGACGCGAGAGACCCAGTACTTC
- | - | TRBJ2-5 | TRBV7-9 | CASSPDRKETQYF | TGTGCCAGCAGTCCTGACAGAAAAGAGACCCAGTACTTC
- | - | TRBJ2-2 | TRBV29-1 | CSADAGELFF | TGCAGCGCCGATGCCGGGGAGCTGTTTTTT
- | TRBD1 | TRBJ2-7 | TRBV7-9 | CASSQGTVEQYF | TGTGCCAGCAGCCAAGGGACAGTCGAGCAGTACTTC
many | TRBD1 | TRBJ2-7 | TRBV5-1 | CASSLTGQGAPIYF | TGCGCCAGCAGCTTGACAGGACAGGGGGCACCCATCTACTTC
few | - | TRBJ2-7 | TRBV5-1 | CASSFSFGVSNYEQYF | TGCGCCAGCAGCTTCTCATTTGGGGTATCGAACTACGAGCAGTACTTC
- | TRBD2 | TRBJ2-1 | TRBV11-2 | CASSPGTSGSYNEQFF | TGTGCCAGCTCACCTGGGACTAGCGGCTCCTACAATGAGCAGTTCTTC
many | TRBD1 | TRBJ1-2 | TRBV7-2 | CASSLGSTGLGGYTF | TGTGCCAGCAGCTTAGGGTCGACAGGGTTGGGTGGCTACACCTTC
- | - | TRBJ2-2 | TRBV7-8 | CASSFFGLTGELFF | TGTGCCAGCAGCTTCTTTGGCCTCACCGGGGAGCTGTTTTTT
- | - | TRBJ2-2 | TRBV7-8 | CASSQDLGQFLNTGELFF | TGTGCCAGCAGCCAAGATCTAGGACAGTTCTTGAACACCGGGGAGCTGTTTTTT
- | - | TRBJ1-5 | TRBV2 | CASSFAQDQPQHF | TGTGCCAGCAGTTTTGCACAGGATCAGCCCCAGCATTTT
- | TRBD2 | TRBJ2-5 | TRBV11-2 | CASSLDLFWTSGTQYF | TGTGCCAGCAGCTTAGATTTATTCTGGACTAGCGGGACCCAGTACTTC
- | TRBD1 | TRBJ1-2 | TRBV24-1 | CATSDRDRANYGYTF | TGTGCCACCAGTGACCGGGACAGGGCAAACTATGGCTACACCTTC
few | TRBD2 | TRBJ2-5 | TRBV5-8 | CANGLAGEETQYF | TGTGCCAATGGACTAGCGGGAGAAGAGACCCAGTACTTC
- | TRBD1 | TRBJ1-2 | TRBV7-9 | CASSLRARGETYTF | TGTGCCAGCAGCTTAAGGGCCAGGGGGGAGACCTACACCTTC
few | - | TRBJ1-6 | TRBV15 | CATGKGTNSPLHF | TGTGCCACCGGAAAGGGAACGAATTCGCCCCTCCACTTT
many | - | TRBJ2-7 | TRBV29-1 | CSAAPGGYEQYF | TGCAGCGCCGCCCCCGGTGGCTACGAGCAGTACTTC
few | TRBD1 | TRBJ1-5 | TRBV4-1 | CASSQEPTGGLPQHF | TGCGCCAGCAGCCAAGAGCCGACAGGGGGCTTGCCCCAGCATTTT
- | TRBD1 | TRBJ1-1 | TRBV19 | CASTRDRGNTEAFF | TGTGCCAGTACGAGGGACAGGGGGAACACTGAAGCTTTCTTT
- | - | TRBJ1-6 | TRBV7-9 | CASSFSTGRSPLHF | TGTGCCAGCAGCTTCTCGACAGGCCGCTCACCCCTCCACTTT
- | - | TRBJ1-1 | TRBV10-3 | CAINGGDGRTEAFF | TGTGCCATCAACGGTGGCGACGGACGCACTGAAGCTTTCTTT
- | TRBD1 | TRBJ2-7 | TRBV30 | CAWAHTGTGEVLSYEQYF | TGTGCCTGGGCCCACACCGGGACAGGGGAAGTGTTGTCCTACGAGCAGTACTTC
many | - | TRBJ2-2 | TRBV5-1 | CASSTRGLGTGELFF | TGCGCCAGCAGCACGCGCGGTTTAGGGACCGGGGAGCTGTTTTTT
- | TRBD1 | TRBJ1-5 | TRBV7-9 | CASSLGQGAGRQPQHF | TGTGCCAGCAGCCTGGGACAGGGGGCGGGAAGACAGCCCCAGCATTTT
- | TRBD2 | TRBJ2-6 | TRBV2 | CASSERGAGANVLTF | TGTGCCAGCAGTGAACGGGGGGCTGGGGCCAACGTCCTGACTTTC
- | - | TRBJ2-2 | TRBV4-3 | CASSQDYTGELFF | TGCGCCAGCAGCCAAGACTACACCGGGGAGCTGTTTTTT
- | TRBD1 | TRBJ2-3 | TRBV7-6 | CASSSGQTSSTQYF | TGTGCCAGCAGCTCGGGACAGACCTCATCTACGCAGTATTTT
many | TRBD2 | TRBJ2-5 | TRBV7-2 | CASRLTSGSFETQYF | TGTGCCAGCAGGCTGACTAGCGGGAGTTTCGAGACCCAGTACTTC
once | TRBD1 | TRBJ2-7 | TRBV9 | CASSVAGGAQYF | TGTGCCAGCAGCGTAGCAGGGGGCGCGCAGTACTTC
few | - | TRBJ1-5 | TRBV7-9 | CASSLGWDNQPQHF | TGTGCCAGCAGCTTAGGGTGGGATAATCAGCCCCAGCATTTT
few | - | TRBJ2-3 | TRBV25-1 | CASSEPPDTQYF | TGTGCCAGCAGTGAACCCCCAGATACGCAGTATTTT
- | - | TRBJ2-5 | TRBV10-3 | CAISSKETQYF | TGTGCCATCAGCAGCAAAGAGACCCAGTACTTC
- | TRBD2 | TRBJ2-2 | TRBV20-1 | CSARDSGGVVAGELFF | TGCAGTGCTAGAGATAGCGGGGGTGTGGTCGCCGGGGAGCTGTTTTTT
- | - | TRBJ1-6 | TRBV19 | CASSMLGPSNSPLHF | TGTGCCAGTTCGATGTTGGGACCGAGTAATTCACCCCTCCACTTT
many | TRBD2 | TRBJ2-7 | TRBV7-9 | CASRASGTRNEQYF | TGTGCCAGCAGGGCCTCCGGGACTAGGAACGAGCAGTACTTC
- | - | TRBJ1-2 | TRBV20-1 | CSARVGGWYGYTF | TGCAGTGCTAGAGTGGGAGGGTGGTATGGCTACACCTTC
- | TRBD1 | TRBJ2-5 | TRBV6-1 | CASGTGTYQETQYF | TGTGCCAGCGGGACAGGGACCTACCAAGAGACCCAGTACTTC
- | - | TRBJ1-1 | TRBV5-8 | CASSERVRLEAFF | TGTGCCAGCAGCGAAAGGGTCCGCCTTGAAGCTTTCTTT
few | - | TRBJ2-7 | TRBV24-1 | CASSVAGAGEQYF | TGTGCCAGCTCAGTGGCAGGGGCTGGGGAGCAGTACTTC
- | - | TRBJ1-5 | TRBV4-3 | CASSQEEWGNQPQHF | TGCGCCAGCAGCCAGGAAGAATGGGGCAATCAGCCCCAGCATTTT
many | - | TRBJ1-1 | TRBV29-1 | CSVGLLRSDAEAFF | TGCAGCGTTGGCCTGCTACGCTCGGACGCTGAAGCTTTCTTT
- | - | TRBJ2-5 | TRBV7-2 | CARGVGLGETQYF | TGTGCCAGAGGGGTTGGGTTGGGGGAGACCCAGTACTTC
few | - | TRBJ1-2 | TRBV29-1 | CSVVEGIYGYTF | TGCAGCGTTGTCGAGGGGATCTATGGCTACACCTTC
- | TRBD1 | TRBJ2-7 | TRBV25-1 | CASGSDRVYEQYF | TGTGCCAGCGGATCGGACAGGGTCTACGAGCAGTACTTC